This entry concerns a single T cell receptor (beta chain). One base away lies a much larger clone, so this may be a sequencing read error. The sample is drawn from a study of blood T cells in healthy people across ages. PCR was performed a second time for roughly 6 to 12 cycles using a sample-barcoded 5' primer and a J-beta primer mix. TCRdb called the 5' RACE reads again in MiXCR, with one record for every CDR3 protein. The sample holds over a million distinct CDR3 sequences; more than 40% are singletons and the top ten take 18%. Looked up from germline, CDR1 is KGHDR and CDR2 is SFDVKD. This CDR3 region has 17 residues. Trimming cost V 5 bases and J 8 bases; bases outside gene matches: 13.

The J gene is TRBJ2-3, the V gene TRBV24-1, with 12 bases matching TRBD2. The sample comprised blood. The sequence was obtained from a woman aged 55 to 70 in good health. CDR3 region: CATSGPSSGRVPATQYF. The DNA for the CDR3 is TGTGCCACCAGTGGTCCCTCTAGCGGGAGGGTCCCGGCTACGCAGTATTTT.